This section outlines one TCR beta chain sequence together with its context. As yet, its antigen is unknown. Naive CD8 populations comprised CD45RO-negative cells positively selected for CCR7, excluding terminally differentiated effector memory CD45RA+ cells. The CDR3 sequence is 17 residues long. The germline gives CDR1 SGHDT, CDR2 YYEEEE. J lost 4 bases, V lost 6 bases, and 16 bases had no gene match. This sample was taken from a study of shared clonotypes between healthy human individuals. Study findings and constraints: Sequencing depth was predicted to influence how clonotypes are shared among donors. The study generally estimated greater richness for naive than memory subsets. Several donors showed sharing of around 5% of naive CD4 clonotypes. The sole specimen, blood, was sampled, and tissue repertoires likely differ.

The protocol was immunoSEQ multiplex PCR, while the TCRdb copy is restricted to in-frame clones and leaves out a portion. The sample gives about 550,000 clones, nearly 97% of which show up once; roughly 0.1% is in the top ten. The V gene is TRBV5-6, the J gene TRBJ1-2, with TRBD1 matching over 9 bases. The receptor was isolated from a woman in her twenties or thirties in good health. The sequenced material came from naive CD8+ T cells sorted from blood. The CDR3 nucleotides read TGTGCCAGCACCCGGACAGTGGGACAGGGAACGGCCTATGGCTACACCTTC. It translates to CASTRTVGQGTAYGYTF.